The 17 T cell receptor beta chains listed next were all sequenced from one sample in a study of blood T cell repertoires in COVID-19. Assay: immunoSEQ multiplex PCR; the TCRdb copy retains only in-frame clones and omits some. The sample includes some 220,000 clones, 83% of them seen just once. Sequenced input: peripheral blood. Source of these receptors: a human donor in a cohort sampled during active COVID-19.

The genes are TRBV2 and TRBJ2-7, with 7 bases fitting TRBD1. J lost 0 bases, V lost 5 bases, and 4 bases had no gene match. Germline lookup yields CDR1 SNHLY and CDR2 FYNNEI. This CDR3 region has 14 residues. CDR3 nucleotides: TGTGCCAGCAGTAAACAGGGGACCTCCTACGAGCAGTACTTC. Its translation: CASSKQGTSYEQYF.

The CDR3 nucleotides read TGTGCCAGCAGCTTGGGGGCAGGGCGTAGGGACGAGCAGTACTTC. Translation: CASSLGAGRRDEQYF. The V gene is TRBV5-6, the J gene TRBJ2-7, with D tentatively TRBD1 (5 bases). CDR3 length: 15 amino acids. Germline V gene sequence: CDR1 SGHDT, CDR2 YYEEEE. The ends were cut back, 0 bases at V and 5 bases at J, with 15 bases in the middle. The variable domain in full, with the rest retrieved from reference TRBV5-6 and TRBJ2-7, is DAGVTQSPTHLIKTRGQQVTLRCSPKSGHDTVSWYQQALGQGPQFIFQYYEEEERQRGNFPDRFSGHQFPNYSSELNVNALLLGDSALYLCASSLGAGRRDEQYFGPGTRLTVT.

The rearrangement joins TRBV5-1 to TRBJ2-1; D remains unclear. Germline CDR1 reads SGHRS; CDR2 reads YFSETQ. The CDR3 spans 14 residues. Trimming left V 8 bases short and J 0 bases short, with 12 bases between. The CDR3 region is CASQVLTSYNEQFF. For the CDR3, the DNA is TGCGCCAGTCAGGTGCTTACCTCCTACAATGAGCAGTTCTTC.

The chain employs TRBV28 and TRBJ1-5; D is unresolved. CDR1 and CDR2 from the germline V gene are MDHEN and SYDVKM. Trimming pared 3 bases from V and 5 bases from J, leaving 14 bases between. The CDR3 consists of 15 residues. This CDR3 reads CASSFERVDDQPQHF. The CDR3 coding sequence is TGTGCCAGCAGTTTTGAACGGGTAGACGATCAGCCCCAGCATTTT.

The chain recombines TRBV7-2 with TRBJ2-5, with unresolved D. This CDR3 contains 15 residues. V was clipped by 2 bases and J by 5 bases, with 15 bases between them. Germline assignment: CDR1 SGHTA and CDR2 FQGNSA. CDR3 DNA sequence: TGTGCCAGCAGCTTATCCCGACATCGTCAGGAGACCCAGTACTTC. This translates into CASSLSRHRQETQYF.

Only one count was recorded for this clone. The chain couples TRBV20-1 to TRBJ2-4; tentatively, D is TRBD2 (5 bases). Per the germline V gene, CDR1 is DFQATT and CDR2 is SNEGSKA (reference sequence). Trimming took 6 bases from V and 6 from J, leaving 9 bases between them. The CDR3 extends over 11 amino acids. The CDR3 bases are TGCAGTGCCACACTAGTAAACATTCAGTACTTC. This encodes CSATLVNIQYF.

The chain uses TRBV2 and TRBJ1-5, with a possible D match to TRBD1 (5 bases). Between the trimmed V and J ends, which lost 6 bases and 0 bases, there was a span of 9 bases. CDR1 is SNHLY, CDR2 FYNNEI, per germline. The CDR3 length is 14 residues. This chain's CDR3 is CASRADSSNQPQHF. The CDR3 DNA reads as TGTGCCAGCAGGGCTGACAGTAGCAATCAGCCCCAGCATTTT.

J is TRBJ1-1 and V is TRBV30; 9 bases agree with TRBD1. V trimming: 2 bases; J trimming: 4 bases; junction bases outside the gene matches: 2. This CDR3 has 13 amino acids. Germline V gene lookup returns CDR1 GTSNPN and CDR2 SVGIG (reference sequence). Here the CDR3 reads CAWSTTGGTEAFF. DNA for the CDR3: TGTGCCTGGAGTACGACAGGGGGCACTGAAGCTTTCTTT. The entire variable domain, with the rest obtained from reference TRBV30 and TRBJ1-1, is as follows: SQTIHQWPATLVQPVGSPLSLECTVEGTSNPNLYWYRQAAGRGLQLLFYSVGIGQISSEVPQNLSASRPQDRQFILSSKKLLLSDSGFYLCAWSTTGGTEAFFGQGTRLTVV.

The V and J genes are TRBV28 and TRBJ1-4; 7 bases agree with TRBD1. Trimming removed 8 bases from V and 6 bases from J; junction bases left unmatched: 3. The CDR3 totals 12 residues. Germline values: CDR1 MDHEN, CDR2 SYDVKM. CDR3 nucleotide sequence: TGTGCCAGCCGACAGGGACATGAAAAACTGTTTTTT. This codes for CASRQGHEKLFF.

The chain uses TRBV5-1 and TRBJ2-3, with 9 nucleotides matching TRBD1. The ends lost 7 bases at V and 0 bases at J; junction bases unmatched: 6. Germline V CDR1 and CDR2: SGHRS, YFSETQ. The CDR3 spans 15 residues. The CDR3, as DNA: TGCGCCAGCCGCCAGACAGGGGGGAGCACAGATACGCAGTATTTT. Translating gives CASRQTGGSTDTQYF.

This clone appeared many times. This chain uses TRBV27 with TRBJ2-5; no clear D gene. The ends were cut back, 2 bases at V and 0 bases at J, with 7 bases in the middle. This CDR3 has 14 amino acids. Germline values: CDR1 MNHEY, CDR2 SMNVEV (reference sequence). This chain's CDR3 is CASSLEADQETQYF. CDR3 in DNA: TGTGCCAGCAGTTTAGAGGCAGACCAAGAGACCCAGTACTTC.

The chain uses TRBV2 and TRBJ2-5; 7 bases are shared with TRBD2. With V trimmed by 10 bases and J by 1 base, 6 bases remained unmatched. The CDR3 sequence is 13 residues long. The germline CDR1 and CDR2 sequences are SNHLY and FYNNEI. The CDR3 DNA follows: TGTGCCACGGATGGGGGGGGCCAAGAGACCCAGTACTTC. This gives the protein CATDGGGQETQYF.

V usage is TRBV11-2 and J usage is TRBJ2-5, with TRBD2 identical over 8 bases. CDR3 length equals 17 residues. J lost 4 bases, V lost 5 bases, and 15 bases had no gene match. Germline values: CDR1 SGHAT, CDR2 FQNNGV. The CDR3 is CASSTPPRSGRRETQYF. The CDR3 DNA reads as TGTGCCAGCAGCACTCCCCCCAGGAGCGGGAGAAGAGAGACCCAGTACTTC.

This rearrangement joins TRBV19 to TRBJ2-1; the match to TRBD1 covers 10 bases. This CDR3 is built from 15 residues. CDR1 LNHDA and CDR2 SQIVND come from the germline V gene (reference sequence). V shed 5 bases, J shed 6 bases, and the junction held 7 bases outside the gene matches. For the CDR3, the DNA is TGTGCCAGTAGTCCAGACAGGGGGCGAGTCAATGAGCAGTTCTTC. Protein product: CASSPDRGRVNEQFF.

This clone was counted only a few times. The rearrangement joins TRBV15 to TRBJ1-2; tentatively, D is TRBD1 (5 bases). V was clipped by 3 bases and J by 4 bases, with 15 bases between them. Per germline, CDR1 LNHNV and CDR2 YYDKDF (reference sequence). This CDR3 spans 15 amino acids. This CDR3 reads CATSSGGTGGYGYTF. CDR3 in DNA: TGTGCCACCAGCAGCGGAGGGACTGGGGGCTATGGCTACACCTTC.

The CDR3 protein is CASSGALQETQYF. DNA for the CDR3: TGTGCCAGTAGTGGGGCCTTACAAGAGACCCAGTACTTC. The rearrangement uses TRBV19 and TRBJ2-5; D perhaps matches TRBD1 (5 bases). The length of the CDR3 is 13 residues. V lost 5 bases and J lost 2, with 9 bases in between. The V gene's germline CDR1 is LNHDA and CDR2 SQIVND (reference sequence).

The chain recombines TRBV18 with TRBJ2-1; 8 bases map to TRBD2. Germline assignment: CDR1 KGHSH and CDR2 LQKENI. The junction had 8 bases not matched to a gene; V was cut back by 0 bases and J by 10 bases. The CDR3 runs to 15 residues. The CDR3 nucleotides read TGTGCCAGCTCACCACCCGGGGGGGAGTTCTGGGAGCAGTTCTTC. This sequence encodes CASSPPGGEFWEQFF.